The 26 T cell receptor beta chains presented below share a single source sample, sequenced in a study of T cells in Graves' hyperthyroidism and ophthalmopathy. Regions amplified from RNA transcripts were the TCR beta CDR3 regions. When the TCR CDR3 underwent first-round RT-PCR, the HTBI primer set was used. TCRdb redid the calling of the multiplex PCR reads with MiXCR, one entry per CDR3 protein. Counted here are roughly 300,000 distinct CDR3 sequences, about 15% occurring once; the ten biggest clones make up about 22%. Sequencing was performed on blood. The receptors stem from a woman aged 25 to 45 with Graves' hyperthyroidism.

At least ten counts were recorded for this clonotype. The chain combines TRBV27 with TRBJ1-1; 7 bases line up with TRBD1. The CDR3 extends over 12 amino acids. Trimming cost V 6 bases and J 4 bases; bases outside gene matches: 2. CDR1 is MNHEY and CDR2 is SMNVEV in the germline V gene (reference sequence). For the CDR3, the DNA is TGTGCCAGCAGGTACAGGGGCACTGAAGCTTTCTTT. Translation gives CASRYRGTEAFF.

The chain joins TRBV15 to TRBJ2-1, with a tentative D call TRBD2 (6 bases). This CDR3 contains 17 residues. With 1 base removed from V and 14 bases from J, the gap between germline ends came to 27 bases. The V gene's germline CDR1 is LNHNV and CDR2 YYDKDF (reference sequence). In nucleotides, the CDR3 is TGTGCCACCAGCAGAGGTTTGGCTGATCGGGGGACCCGTGGGGAGTTCTTC. Its protein product is CATSRGLADRGTRGEFF.

The V gene is TRBV19, the J gene TRBJ1-1; D ambiguous. The CDR3 spans 13 residues. Trimming cost V 0 bases and J 3 bases, with 5 bases left between them. Germline V CDR1 and CDR2: LNHDA, SQIVND (reference sequence). The CDR3 region is CASSIEVYTEAFF. CDR3 DNA sequence: TGTGCCAGTAGTATAGAAGTTTACACTGAAGCTTTCTTT.

This clonotype was recorded many times. This sequence joins TRBV28 and TRBJ2-1; TRBD2 aligns across 12 bases. Germline-derived CDR1 and CDR2 are MDHEN and SYDVKM. Germline trimming cut 5 bases from V and 6 bases from J; bases unmatched to any gene: 11. The CDR3 is 17 amino acids. As DNA, the CDR3 is TGTGCCAGCAGTCCCAGGTTTGGACTAGCGGGATCCAATGAGCAGTTCTTC. This sequence encodes CASSPRFGLAGSNEQFF. The full variable domain, its missing parts supplied by reference TRBV28 and TRBJ2-1, is DVKVTQSSRYLVKRTGEKVFLECVQDMDHENMFWYRQDPGLGLRLIYFSYDVKMKEKGDIPEGYSVSREKKERFSLILESASTNQTSMYLCASSPRFGLAGSNEQFFGPGTRLTVL.

This clonotype was counted between two and nine times. V gene TRBV5-8 combines with J gene TRBJ1-1; D gene ambiguous. The V and J ends lost 2 bases and 7 bases respectively, with 9 bases between them. This CDR3 contains 12 residues. Germline V gene data show CDR1 as SGHTS and CDR2 as YDEGEE. The CDR3 DNA reads as TGTGCCAGCAGCTTCGAATTGTATGAAGCTTTCTTT. Its protein is CASSFELYEAFF. Complete variable domain (other parts from reference TRBV5-8 and TRBJ1-1): EAGVTQSPTHLIKTRGQQATLRCSPISGHTSVYWYQQALGLGLQFLLWYDEGEERNRGNFPPRFSGRQFPNYSSELNVNALELEDSALYLCASSFELYEAFFGQGTRLTVV.

This clonotype was observed at least ten times. The V call is TRBV7-9, the J call TRBJ2-1; 7 bases agree with TRBD2. This CDR3 has 15 amino acids. The V segment lost 3 bases and the J segment 6 bases; nucleotides outside the gene matches: 8. In germline, CDR1 is SEHNR, CDR2 FQNEAQ (reference sequence). CDR3 in amino acids: CASSFGGRSGNEQFF. CDR3 nucleotide sequence: TGTGCCAGCAGCTTCGGCGGGAGATCGGGCAATGAGCAGTTCTTC.

This clonotype was seen only a few times. The rearrangement joins TRBV3-1 to TRBJ1-2, with 7 positions matching TRBD1. There are 13 residues in the CDR3. Germline V gene data show CDR1 as LGHDT and CDR2 as YNNKEL (reference sequence). V was pared by 3 bases and J by 6 bases, with 4 bases of the junction left unmatched. The CDR3 nucleotides are TGTGCCAGCAGCCACACGACAGGGAATGGCTACACCTTC. Its translation is CASSHTTGNGYTF.

The chain employs TRBV7-2 and TRBJ2-7; D is perhaps TRBD2 (7 bases). This CDR3 region has 15 residues. V dropped 6 bases and J dropped 3 bases, with 18 bases sitting between them. CDR1 SGHTA and CDR2 FQGNSA come from the germline V gene. The CDR3 DNA sequence: TGTGCCAGCAGTGAAGGGGGGGAGGGAGGCTACGAGCAGTACTTC. Protein sequence: CASSEGGEGGYEQYF.

Points on this clonotype: The junction and the germline gene differ at one end; a read error may be behind it. This sequence joins TRBV7-7 and TRBJ1-5, with D possibly matching TRBD1 (5 bases). The CDR3 length is 15 residues. Germline CDR1 and CDR2: SSHAT and FNYEAQ (reference sequence). DNA of the CDR3: TGTGCTAGCAGCCCCCCAGCCGGGGGGAATCAGCCCCAGCATTTT. Translation: CASSPPAGGNQPQHF.

V and J are TRBV19 and TRBJ2-7; the D gene is possibly TRBD2 (5 bases). The CDR3 extends over 14 amino acids. V lost 6 bases and J 2 bases, leaving 14 bases between the germline ends. Germline values: CDR1 LNHDA, CDR2 SQIVND (reference sequence). The CDR3 DNA reads as TGTGCCAGTAGGTTGCAAGCGGCCACCTACGAGCAGTACTTC. It encodes CASRLQAATYEQYF.

This clonotype has at least ten counts. The CDR3 spells CASTASFSYNEQFF. The CDR3 DNA is TGCGCCAGCACCGCTAGCTTTTCCTACAATGAGCAGTTCTTC. This sequence joins TRBV10-2 and TRBJ2-1; weak D call: TRBD2 (5 bases). Germline loops: CDR1 WSHSY, CDR2 SAAADI. The ends were cut back, 7 bases at V and 1 base at J, with 11 bases in the middle. The CDR3 runs to 14 residues.

This clonotype was seen only a few times. This sequence joins TRBV7-9 and TRBJ1-1, with TRBD1 matching 8 bases. The CDR3 loop spans 14 amino acids. Trimming cost V 5 bases and J 1 base; bases outside gene matches: 3. Germline values: CDR1 SEHNR, CDR2 FQNEAQ (reference sequence). Written as DNA, the CDR3 is TGTGCCAGCAGCCAGGGGACAGGGAACACTGAAGCTTTCTTT. Translation: CASSQGTGNTEAFF.

The chain carries TRBV7-6 and TRBJ2-1; no definite D call. Germline-derived CDR1 and CDR2 are SGHVS and FNYEAQ. V was cut by 1 base and J by 8 bases, with 15 bases left in between. The CDR3 sequence is 15 residues long. The CDR3 region has the DNA TGTGCCAGCAGCTTAGGGGTCGGGTGGGCGGATGAGCAGTTCTTC. This encodes CASSLGVGWADEQFF.

This clonotype was seen many times. The chain has TRBV3-1 and TRBJ2-7; D may be TRBD2 (5 bases). The CDR3 is made up of 12 amino acids. The ends were cut back, 2 bases at V and 5 bases at J, with 7 bases in the middle. CDR1 and CDR2 from the germline V gene are LGHDT and YNNKEL (reference sequence). CDR3 region: CASSQMRDEQYF. CDR3 DNA sequence: TGTGCCAGCAGCCAAATGCGGGACGAGCAGTACTTC.

This clonotype was counted ten times or more. J is TRBJ1-5 and V is TRBV3-1, with D possibly TRBD1 on 5 matching bases. Germline V gives CDR1 LGHDT, CDR2 YNNKEL (reference sequence). The CDR3 has 16 amino acids. Trimming removed 0 bases from V and 2 bases from J, with 11 bases in between. Written as DNA, the CDR3 is TGTGCCAGCAGCCAAGATAACCGGGGCGGCAATCAGCCCCAGCATTTT. Amino acid sequence: CASSQDNRGGNQPQHF.

The V call is TRBV9, the J call TRBJ2-6; TRBD1 matches at 9 bases. In germline, CDR1 is SGDLS, CDR2 YYNGEE. The CDR3 covers 17 residues. The V gene end was trimmed by 3 bases and the J gene end by 3 bases; junction bases not matched to a gene: 7. DNA of the CDR3: TGTGCCAGCAGCGGACGACAGGGGGTCGGTGGGGCCAACGTCCTGACTTTC. Its translation is CASSGRQGVGGANVLTF.

This clonotype came up many times. The V and J genes are TRBV28 and TRBJ2-2; a weak D match, TRBD2 (6 bases). Germline CDR1 is MDHEN and CDR2 is SYDVKM. V dropped 4 bases and J dropped 2 bases, with 8 bases sitting between them. This CDR3 is 14 amino acids long. The CDR3 DNA sequence: TGTGCCAGCAGTTCGGGACTCAACACCGGGGAGCTGTTTTTT. Its protein product is CASSSGLNTGELFF.

This clonotype occurred many times. V and J are TRBV12-3 or TRBV12-4 and TRBJ1-1; D gene ambiguous. The CDR3 sequence is 11 residues long. V shed 3 bases and J shed 10 bases, with 9 bases lying between them. CDR3 residues: CASSFAKGAFF. DNA for the CDR3: TGTGCCAGCAGTTTCGCAAAGGGAGCTTTCTTT.

The table lists this clonotype with many counts. J is TRBJ2-1 and V is TRBV5-1; 11 positions match TRBD2. The CDR3 has 16 residues. Trimming cost V 0 bases and J 2 bases; bases outside gene matches: 1. Germline assignment: CDR1 SGHRS and CDR2 YFSETQ. The CDR3 spells CASSLVGLAAYNEQFF. CDR3 nucleotides: TGCGCCAGCAGCTTGGTGGGACTAGCGGCCTACAATGAGCAGTTCTTC.

Many counts were recorded for this clonotype. The chain recombines TRBV30 with TRBJ2-7; D ambiguous. From germline, CDR1 is GTSNPN and CDR2 SVGIG (reference sequence). With 3 bases removed from V and 2 bases from J, the gap between germline ends came to 11 bases. This CDR3 is built from 13 residues. CDR3 in amino acids: CAWRAPGTYEQYF. DNA for the CDR3: TGTGCCTGGAGAGCTCCTGGCACCTACGAGCAGTACTTC.

With regard to this clonotype: This may arise from a read error, as a much more abundant clone is one base away. V is TRBV7-3 and J is TRBJ2-3; 9 nucleotides match TRBD2. Germline V gene sequence: CDR1 SGHTA, CDR2 FQGTGA. The CDR3 contains 15 residues. The CDR3 spells CASSFSGSSIDTQYF. The CDR3 bases are TGTGCCAGCAGCTTTAGCGGGAGTAGCATAGATACGCAGTATTTT.

This clonotype was seen ten or more times. This chain joins TRBV5-5 and TRBJ2-1, with D perhaps assigned TRBD1 or TRBD2 (5 bases each). The CDR3 is 13 residues long. The V end was cut by 0 bases, the J end by 9 bases, with 10 bases between. Germline V gene data show CDR1 as SGHKS and CDR2 as YYEKEE (reference sequence). This chain's CDR3 is CASSLDPGTEQFF. The CDR3 nucleotides read TGTGCCAGCAGCTTGGATCCCGGGACTGAGCAGTTCTTC.

This clonotype was seen a handful of times. The chain recombines TRBV20-1 with TRBJ1-5; the D is unclear. Trimming left V 3 bases short and J 4 bases short, with 19 bases between. This CDR3 has 16 amino acids. Germline CDR1 DFQATT, CDR2 SNEGSKA (reference sequence). This chain's CDR3 is CSASPPEGWYNQPQHF. For the CDR3, the DNA is TGCAGTGCTAGCCCCCCGGAAGGGTGGTATAATCAGCCCCAGCATTTT.

In this sample, this clonotype turned up many times. The rearrangement uses TRBV5-1 and TRBJ2-3, with D unclear. The CDR3 extends over 13 amino acids. The germline CDR1 and CDR2 sequences are SGHRS and YFSETQ. V dropped 7 bases and J dropped 1 base, with 10 bases sitting between them. In DNA, the CDR3 is TGCGCCAGCGGCCCTCCGGGCACAGATACGCAGTATTTT. Amino acids: CASGPPGTDTQYF.

This clonotype has at least ten counts. The chain uses TRBV2 and TRBJ1-5; 9 bases are a match to TRBD1. Germline CDR1 reads SNHLY; CDR2 reads FYNNEI. This CDR3 region has 19 residues. With V trimmed by 2 bases and J by 0 bases, 11 bases remained unmatched. CDR3 loop: CASSERDREQLYSNQPQHF. Written as DNA, the CDR3 is TGTGCCAGCAGTGAACGGGACAGGGAGCAACTCTATAGCAATCAGCCCCAGCATTTT.

J is TRBJ2-7 and V is TRBV19; D not certain. The CDR3 loop spans 14 amino acids. Trimming took off 1 base at V and 1 base at J, with 8 bases between the two ends. CDR1 LNHDA and CDR2 SQIVND come from the germline V gene (reference sequence). The CDR3 loop is CASSIVHGSYEQYF. In DNA form, the CDR3 reads TGTGCCAGTAGTATAGTTCACGGGTCCTACGAGCAGTACTTC. Using reference TRBV19 and TRBJ2-7 for the parts outside the CDR3, the full variable domain is DGGITQSPKYLFRKEGQNVTLSCEQNLNHDAMYWYRQDPGQGLRLIYYSQIVNDFQKGDIAEGYSVSREKKESFPLTVTSAQKNPTAFYLCASSIVHGSYEQYFGPGTRLTVT.